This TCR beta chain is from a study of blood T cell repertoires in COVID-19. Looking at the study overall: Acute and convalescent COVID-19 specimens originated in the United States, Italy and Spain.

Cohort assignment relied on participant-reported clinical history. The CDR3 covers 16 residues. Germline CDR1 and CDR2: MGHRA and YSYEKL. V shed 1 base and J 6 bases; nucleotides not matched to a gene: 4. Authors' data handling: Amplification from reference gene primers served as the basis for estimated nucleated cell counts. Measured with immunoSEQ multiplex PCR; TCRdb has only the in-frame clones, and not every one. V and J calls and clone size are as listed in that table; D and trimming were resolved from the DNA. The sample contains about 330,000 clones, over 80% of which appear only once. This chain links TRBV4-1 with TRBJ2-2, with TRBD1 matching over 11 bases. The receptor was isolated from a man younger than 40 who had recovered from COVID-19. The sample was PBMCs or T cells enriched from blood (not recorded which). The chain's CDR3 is CASSQGPGQGAGELFF. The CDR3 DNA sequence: TGCGCCAGCAGCCAAGGGCCGGGACAGGGGGCCGGGGAGCTGTTTTTT.